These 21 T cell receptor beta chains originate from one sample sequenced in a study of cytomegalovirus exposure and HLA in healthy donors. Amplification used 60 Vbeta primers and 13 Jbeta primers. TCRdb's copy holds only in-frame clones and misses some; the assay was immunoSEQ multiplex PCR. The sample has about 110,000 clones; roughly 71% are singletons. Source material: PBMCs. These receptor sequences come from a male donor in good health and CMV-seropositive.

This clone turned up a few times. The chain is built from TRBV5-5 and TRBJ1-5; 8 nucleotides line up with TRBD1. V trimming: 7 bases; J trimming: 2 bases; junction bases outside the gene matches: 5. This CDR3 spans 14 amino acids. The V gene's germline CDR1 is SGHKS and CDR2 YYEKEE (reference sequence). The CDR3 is CASAQQGGNQPQHF. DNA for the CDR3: TGTGCCAGCGCACAACAGGGGGGCAATCAGCCCCAGCATTTT.

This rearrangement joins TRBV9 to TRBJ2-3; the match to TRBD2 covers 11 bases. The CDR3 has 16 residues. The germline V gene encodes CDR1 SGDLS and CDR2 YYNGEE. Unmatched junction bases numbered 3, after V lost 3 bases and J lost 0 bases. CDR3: CASSGPSGGSTDTQYF. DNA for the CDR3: TGTGCCAGCAGCGGGCCTAGCGGGGGGAGCACAGATACGCAGTATTTT.

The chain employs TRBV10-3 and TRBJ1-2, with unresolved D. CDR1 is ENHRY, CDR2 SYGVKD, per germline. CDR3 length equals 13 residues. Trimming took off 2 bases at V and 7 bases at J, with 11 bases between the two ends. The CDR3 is CAISEEGTLGYTF. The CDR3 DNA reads TGTGCCATCAGTGAGGAGGGAACCCTTGGCTACACCTTC.

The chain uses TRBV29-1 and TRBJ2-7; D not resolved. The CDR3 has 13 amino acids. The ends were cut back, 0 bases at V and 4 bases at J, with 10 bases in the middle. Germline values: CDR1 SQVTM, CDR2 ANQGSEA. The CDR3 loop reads CSVEDRQRYEQYF. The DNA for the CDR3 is TGCAGCGTTGAAGATCGCCAGCGATACGAGCAGTACTTC.

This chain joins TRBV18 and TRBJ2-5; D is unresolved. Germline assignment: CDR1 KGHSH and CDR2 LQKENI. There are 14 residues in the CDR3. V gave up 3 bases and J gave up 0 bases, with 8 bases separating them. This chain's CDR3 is CASSPGQNQETQYF. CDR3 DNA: TGTGCCAGCTCACCTGGCCAGAACCAAGAGACCCAGTACTTC.

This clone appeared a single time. The chain's CDR3 is CASSLDFAGGRSSYEQYF. The CDR3 DNA reads as TGTGCCAGCAGCTTAGATTTCGCAGGGGGCAGGAGCTCCTACGAGCAGTACTTC. The chain is built from TRBV7-9 and TRBJ2-7, with 8 bases fitting TRBD1. The CDR3 has 18 residues. Germline trimming cut 1 base from V and 0 bases from J; bases unmatched to any gene: 11. Per the germline V gene, CDR1 is SEHNR and CDR2 is FQNEAQ (reference sequence).

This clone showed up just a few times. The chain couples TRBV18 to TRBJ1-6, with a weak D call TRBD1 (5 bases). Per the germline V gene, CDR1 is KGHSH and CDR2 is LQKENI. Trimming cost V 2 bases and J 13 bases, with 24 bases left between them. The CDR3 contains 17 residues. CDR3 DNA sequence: TGTGCCAGCTCACCATTAGGTCTGCAGGGAGGCAGTTCGCCCCTCCACTTT. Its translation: CASSPLGLQGGSSPLHF.

CDR3 DNA sequence: TGTGCCAGCAACAGGGGGAAATCCTCCTACAATGAGCAGTTCTTC. It is translated as CASNRGKSSYNEQFF. The chain has TRBV25-1 and TRBJ2-1; 8 bases agree with TRBD1. The CDR3 has 15 residues. The germline gives CDR1 MGHDK, CDR2 SYGVNS. V shed 7 bases, J shed 0 bases, and the junction held 5 bases outside the gene matches.

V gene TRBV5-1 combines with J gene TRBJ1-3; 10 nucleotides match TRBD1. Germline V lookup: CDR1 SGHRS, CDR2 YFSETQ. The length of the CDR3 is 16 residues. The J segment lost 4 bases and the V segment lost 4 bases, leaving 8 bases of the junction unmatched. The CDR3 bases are TGCGCCAGCAGCGCCCGGACAGGGGGGGCAGGAAACACCATATATTTT. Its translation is CASSARTGGAGNTIYF.

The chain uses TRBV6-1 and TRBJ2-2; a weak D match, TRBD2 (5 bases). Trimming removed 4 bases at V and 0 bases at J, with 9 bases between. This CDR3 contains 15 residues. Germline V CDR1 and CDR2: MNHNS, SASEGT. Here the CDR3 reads CASSAQDSNTGELFF. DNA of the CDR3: TGTGCCAGCAGTGCCCAGGACTCGAACACCGGGGAGCTGTTTTTT.

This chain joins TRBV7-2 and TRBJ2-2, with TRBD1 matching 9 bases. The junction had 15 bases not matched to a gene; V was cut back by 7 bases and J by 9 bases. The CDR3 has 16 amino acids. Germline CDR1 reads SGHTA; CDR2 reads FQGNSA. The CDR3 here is CASTTYGTGLARELFF. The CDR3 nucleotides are TGTGCCAGCACCACATACGGGACAGGGTTAGCCCGGGAGCTGTTTTTT.

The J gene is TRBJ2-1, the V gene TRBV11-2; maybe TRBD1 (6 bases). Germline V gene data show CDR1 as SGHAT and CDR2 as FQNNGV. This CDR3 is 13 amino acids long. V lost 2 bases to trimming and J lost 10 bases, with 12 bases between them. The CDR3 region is CASSLSGVWEQFF. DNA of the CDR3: TGTGCCAGCAGCTTATCAGGGGTTTGGGAGCAGTTCTTC.

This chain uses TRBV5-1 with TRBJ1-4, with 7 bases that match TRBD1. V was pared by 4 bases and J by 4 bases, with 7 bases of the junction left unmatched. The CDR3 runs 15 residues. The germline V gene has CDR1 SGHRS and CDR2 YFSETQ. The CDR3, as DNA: TGCGCCAGCAGCCCGAGGGGGCTTGGTAATGAAAAACTGTTTTTT. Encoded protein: CASSPRGLGNEKLFF.

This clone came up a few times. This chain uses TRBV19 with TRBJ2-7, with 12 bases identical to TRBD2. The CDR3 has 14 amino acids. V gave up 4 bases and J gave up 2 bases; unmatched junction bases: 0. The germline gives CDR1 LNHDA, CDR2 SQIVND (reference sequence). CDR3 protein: CASSRLAGAYEQYF. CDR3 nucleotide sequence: TGTGCCAGTAGTAGACTAGCGGGGGCCTACGAGCAGTACTTC.

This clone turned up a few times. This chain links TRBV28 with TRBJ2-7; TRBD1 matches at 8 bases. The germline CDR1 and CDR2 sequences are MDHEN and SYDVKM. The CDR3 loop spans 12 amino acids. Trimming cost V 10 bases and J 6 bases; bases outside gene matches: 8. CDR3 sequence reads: CAIGQGGGEQYF. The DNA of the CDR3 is TGTGCCATAGGACAGGGAGGCGGCGAGCAGTACTTC. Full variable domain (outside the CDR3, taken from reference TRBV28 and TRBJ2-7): DVKVTQSSRYLVKRTGEKVFLECVQDMDHENMFWYRQDPGLGLRLIYFSYDVKMKEKGDIPEGYSVSREKKERFSLILESASTNQTSMYLCAIGQGGGEQYFGPGTRLTVT.

CDR3 sequence reads: CASSPLLNTEAFF. Here the CDR3 DNA reads TGTGCCAGCAGCCCCCTCCTGAACACTGAAGCTTTCTTT. This sequence joins TRBV9 and TRBJ1-1; the D is unclear. V dropped 4 bases and J dropped 0 bases, with 7 bases sitting between them. This CDR3 is 13 amino acids long. Germline V gene data show CDR1 as SGDLS and CDR2 as YYNGEE.

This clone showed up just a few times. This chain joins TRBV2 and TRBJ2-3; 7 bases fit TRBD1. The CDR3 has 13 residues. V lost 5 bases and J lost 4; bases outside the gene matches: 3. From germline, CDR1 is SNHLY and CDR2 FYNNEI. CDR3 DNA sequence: TGTGCCAGCAGTCCTACAGGGGCAGATACGCAGTATTTT. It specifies CASSPTGADTQYF.

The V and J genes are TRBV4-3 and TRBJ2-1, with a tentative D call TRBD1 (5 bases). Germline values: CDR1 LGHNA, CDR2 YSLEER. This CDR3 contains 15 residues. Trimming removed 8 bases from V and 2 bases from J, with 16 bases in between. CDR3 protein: CASGRQRNAYNEQFF. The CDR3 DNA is TGCGCCAGCGGCCGACAGCGTAACGCCTACAATGAGCAGTTCTTC.

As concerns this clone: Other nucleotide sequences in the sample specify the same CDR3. CDR3 region: CSASRGEKLFF. CDR3 sequence (DNA): TGCAGTGCTAGCCGGGGAGAAAAACTGTTTTTT. The chain combines TRBV20-1 with TRBJ1-4; D unclear. The CDR3 spans 11 residues. V shed 3 bases and J shed 8 bases, with 7 bases lying between them. Germline V gene lookup returns CDR1 DFQATT and CDR2 SNEGSKA (reference sequence).

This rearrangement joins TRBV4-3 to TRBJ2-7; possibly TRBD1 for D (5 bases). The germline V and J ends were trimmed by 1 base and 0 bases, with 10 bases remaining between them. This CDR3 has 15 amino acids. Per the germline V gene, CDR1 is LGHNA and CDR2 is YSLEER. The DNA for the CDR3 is TGCGCCAGCAGCCAAGCCAGACAGAGCTCCTACGAGCAGTACTTC. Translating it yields CASSQARQSSYEQYF.

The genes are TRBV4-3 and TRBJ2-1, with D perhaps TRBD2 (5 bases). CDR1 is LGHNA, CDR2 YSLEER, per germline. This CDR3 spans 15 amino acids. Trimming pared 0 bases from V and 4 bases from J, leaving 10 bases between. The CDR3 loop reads CASSQDYRGYNEQFF. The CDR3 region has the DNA TGCGCCAGCAGCCAAGATTATCGGGGATACAATGAGCAGTTCTTC.